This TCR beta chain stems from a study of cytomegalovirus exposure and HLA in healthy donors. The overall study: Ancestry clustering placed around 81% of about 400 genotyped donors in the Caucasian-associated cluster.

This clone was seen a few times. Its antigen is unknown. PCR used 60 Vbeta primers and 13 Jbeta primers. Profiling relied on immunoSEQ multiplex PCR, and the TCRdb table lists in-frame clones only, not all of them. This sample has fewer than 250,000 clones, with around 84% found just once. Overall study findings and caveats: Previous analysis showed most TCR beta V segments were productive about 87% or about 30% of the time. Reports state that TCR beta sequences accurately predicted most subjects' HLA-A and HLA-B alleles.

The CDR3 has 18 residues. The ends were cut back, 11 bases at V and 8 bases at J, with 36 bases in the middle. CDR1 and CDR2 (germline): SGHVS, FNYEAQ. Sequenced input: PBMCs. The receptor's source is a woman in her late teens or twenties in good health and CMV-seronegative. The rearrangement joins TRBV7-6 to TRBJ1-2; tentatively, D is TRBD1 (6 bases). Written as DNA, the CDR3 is TGTGCCGCCGGCAGTCGCATGGCACCCCTGGGACAAGGGAAGGGCTACACCTTC. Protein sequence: CAAGSRMAPLGQGKGYTF. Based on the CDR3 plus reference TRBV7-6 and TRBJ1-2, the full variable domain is GAGVSQSPRYKVTKRGQDVALRCDPISGHVSLYWYRQALGQGPEFLTYFNYEAQQDKSGLPNDRFSAERPEGSISTLTIQRTEQRDSAMYRCAAGSRMAPLGQGKGYTFGSGTRLTVV.